These 30 T cell receptor beta chains originate from one sample sequenced in a study of blood T cells in healthy people across ages (dated by TCRdb to between 2014 and 2016). Receptor amplification or capture employed 5' RACE. The run used an Illumina HiSeq 2500. The second PCR ran for roughly 6 to 11 cycles and used a J-beta primer mix along with a sample-barcoded 5' primer. Using fastp at Q25 and MiXCR, TCRdb reprocessed the public reads and kept productive beta chains. Rows merge per CDR3 protein into single entries with the most common DNA and genes. This sample comprises roughly 500,000 distinct CDR3 sequences, approximately 27% of them detected only once. Less than 20% of the sample belongs to the ten largest clones. Sample: blood. These receptors came from a woman aged 65 to 85 in good health.

The gene calls are TRBV5-6 and TRBJ2-5; 7 bases match TRBD1. Trimming took 1 base from V and 5 from J; bases not matched to a gene: 5. The CDR3 is 14 amino acids. CDR1 and CDR2 (germline): SGHDT, YYEEEE. As DNA, the CDR3 is TGTGCCAGCAGCTTGCCCGTGGACAGGGAGACCCAGTACTTC. Protein: CASSLPVDRETQYF.

This sequence joins TRBV27 and TRBJ1-6, with a weak D call TRBD1 (5 bases). The CDR3 length is 19 residues. CDR1 is MNHEY, CDR2 SMNVEV, per germline (reference sequence). V dropped 3 bases and J dropped 1 base, with 19 bases sitting between them. The CDR3 loop reads CASSFSEWKYRSYNSPLHF. The CDR3 DNA sequence: TGTGCCAGCAGTTTCTCGGAGTGGAAGTACAGGTCCTATAATTCACCCCTCCACTTT.

This clonotype was found once. This chain links TRBV5-4 with TRBJ1-3, with a tentative D call TRBD1 (5 bases). From germline, CDR1 is SGHNT and CDR2 YYREEE (reference sequence). This CDR3 spans 17 amino acids. V lost 3 bases and J lost 0, with 16 bases in between. The CDR3 coding sequence is TGTGCCAGCAGCTCCCTCCCTTTGGGGGGCTCTGGAAACACCATATATTTT. Translating it yields CASSSLPLGGSGNTIYF.

This clonotype was recorded a few times. The CDR3 loop is CASSLIRAGGNTGELFF. The CDR3 region has the DNA TGTGCCAGCAGCTTAATACGAGCGGGGGGAAACACCGGGGAGCTGTTTTTT. The chain couples TRBV7-3 to TRBJ2-2, with 9 bases fitting TRBD2. This CDR3 has 17 residues. The V gene's germline CDR1 is SGHTA and CDR2 FQGTGA. The V and J ends lost 1 base and 2 bases, in that order; junction bases with no gene match: 5. The full variable domain, in which reference TRBV7-3 and TRBJ2-2 provide the parts outside the CDR3, is GAGVSQTPSNKVTEKGKYVELRCDPISGHTALYWYRQSLGQGPEFLIYFQGTGAADDSGLPNDRFFAVRPEGSVSTLKIQRTERGDSAVYLCASSLIRAGGNTGELFFGEGSRLTVL.

The CDR3 sequence: CSSSRTRFVSVHEQYF. DNA for the CDR3: TGCAGCTCAAGTAGGACCCGATTCGTTAGTGTTCACGAGCAGTACTTC. The rearrangement uses TRBV29-1 and TRBJ2-7; no clear D. CDR1 is SQVTM and CDR2 is ANQGSEA in the germline V gene. The CDR3 is made up of 16 amino acids. V lost 8 bases, J lost 5 bases, and 28 bases lay in between.

Only a few counts were recorded for this clonotype. This sequence joins TRBV4-2 and TRBJ2-5; perhaps D is TRBD1 or TRBD2 (5 bases each). The CDR3 runs 18 residues. The ends were cut back, 0 bases at V and 5 bases at J, with 22 bases in the middle. CDR1 LGHNA and CDR2 YNFKEQ come from the germline V gene. The CDR3, as DNA: TGTGCCAGCAGCCAAGATCGGATTGAGGGCCCCGGGGCGGAGACCCAGTACTTC. This translates into CASSQDRIEGPGAETQYF.

In this sample, this clonotype turned up a few times. The rearrangement uses TRBV6-2 or TRBV6-3 and TRBJ1-1; D perhaps matches TRBD1 (5 bases). Germline V gene data show CDR1 as MNHEY and CDR2 as SVGEGT. The CDR3 runs 16 residues. Deletions cut 5 bases from V and 6 bases from J, with 22 bases between. For the CDR3, the DNA is TGTGCCAGCAGTCCATCGAGGGGAGGGGCTTCGGCTGAAGCTTTCTTT. Its protein product is CASSPSRGGASAEAFF.

V is TRBV29-1 and J is TRBJ1-2; D possibly corresponds to TRBD1 (5 bases). The CDR3 runs to 13 residues. The germline CDR1 and CDR2 sequences are SQVTM and ANQGSEA. V was trimmed by 1 base and J by 1 base, leaving 7 bases between them. CDR3 sequence reads: CSVEVGVNYGYTF. The CDR3 DNA reads as TGCAGCGTTGAAGTAGGGGTTAACTATGGCTACACCTTC.

The V gene is TRBV7-2, the J gene TRBJ2-5, with TRBD1 as a possible D gene (5 bases). V was shortened by 3 bases and J by 4 bases, with 18 bases between the two germline ends. The CDR3 loop spans 16 amino acids. Per germline, CDR1 SGHTA and CDR2 FQGNSA. CDR3 coding DNA: TGTGCCAGCAGCTTCAGGGCGCTGGGGATAGGAGAGACCCAGTACTTC. Translating gives CASSFRALGIGETQYF.

The V and J genes are TRBV6-2 or TRBV6-3 and TRBJ1-5; D gene uncertain. This CDR3 has 14 amino acids. Trimming shortened V by 5 bases and J by 4 bases, and 12 bases separated the two germline ends. The germline CDR1 and CDR2 sequences are MNHEY and SVGEGT. CDR3 nucleotide sequence: TGTGCCAGCAGTCCCCAGACCGATAATCAGCCCCAGCATTTT. Protein sequence: CASSPQTDNQPQHF.

This clonotype came up a few times. The rearrangement joins TRBV20-1 to TRBJ2-5; unclear D gene. Trimming pared 2 bases from V and 5 bases from J, leaving 15 bases between. Germline loops: CDR1 DFQATT, CDR2 SNEGSKA (reference sequence). CDR3 length: 14 residues. CDR3 in amino acids: CSARHPVGIETQYF. The CDR3 DNA is TGCAGTGCTAGACATCCAGTGGGGATCGAGACCCAGTACTTC.

The chain recombines TRBV11-2 with TRBJ2-5; TRBD2 might be the D (8 bases). The CDR3 covers 15 residues. CDR1 and CDR2 from the germline V gene are SGHAT and FQNNGV. Trimming pared 7 bases from V and 11 bases from J, leaving 26 bases between. The CDR3 protein is CASNLRGVAGNEQYF. The CDR3 DNA is TGTGCCAGCAATCTCAGGGGGGTAGCGGGGAATGAGCAGTACTTC.

This clonotype has a handful of counts. The junction does not match germline at one end; this may be a read error. This chain links TRBV12-3 or TRBV12-4 with TRBJ2-5, with D perhaps matching TRBD2 (5 bases). The CDR3 totals 15 residues. The CDR3 here is CVSSLEGLPERGQYF. The CDR3 region has the DNA TGTGTCAGCAGTTTAGAAGGTCTACCCGAGAGAGGGCAGTACTTC.

CDR3 region: CASSQGYAGGILAEQYF. The DNA for the CDR3 is TGCGCCAGCAGCCAAGGATACGCGGGGGGGATCTTGGCCGAGCAGTACTTC. The chain has TRBV4-3 and TRBJ2-1; 9 positions match TRBD2. The better agreement between TRBJ2-7 and the DNA end casts doubt on the J call. This CDR3 region has 17 residues. Germline lookup yields CDR1 LGHNA and CDR2 YSLEER.

V and J are TRBV20-1 and TRBJ2-6; D ambiguous. CDR3 size: 15 residues. Trimming pared 1 base from V and 3 bases from J, leaving 10 bases between. Germline assignment: CDR1 DFQATT and CDR2 SNEGSKA (reference sequence). As DNA, the CDR3 is TGCAGTGCTAGAGCCGACCCGGGTGGGGCCAACGTCCTGACTTTC. As protein: CSARADPGGANVLTF.

This sequence joins TRBV5-1 and TRBJ1-4; TRBD1 matches at 7 bases. Per the germline V gene, CDR1 is SGHRS and CDR2 is YFSETQ. V was clipped by 3 bases and J by 5 bases; unmatched bases: 7. This CDR3 contains 15 residues. In nucleotides, the CDR3 is TGCGCCAGCAGCTACAGGGACAGCAAGAATGAAAAACTGTTTTTT. Its translation: CASSYRDSKNEKLFF.

V gene TRBV7-9 combines with J gene TRBJ1-2, with D possibly TRBD1 on 6 matching bases. V lost 4 bases and J lost 8, with 17 bases in between. The CDR3 length is 14 residues. CDR1 and CDR2 (germline): SEHNR, FQNEAQ (reference sequence). CDR3 sequence reads: CASSSSRGAGGYTF. The CDR3 coding sequence is TGTGCCAGCAGCTCGAGCCGGGGGGCTGGCGGCTACACCTTC.

This chain joins TRBV20-1 and TRBJ1-2, with unresolved D. The CDR3 consists of 11 residues. The V gene's germline CDR1 is DFQATT and CDR2 SNEGSKA (reference sequence). The V gene lost 1 base and the J gene lost 7 bases, with 7 bases spanning the gap. For the CDR3, the DNA is TGCAGTGCTAGAGGCGGCACTGGCTACACCTTC. Amino acids: CSARGGTGYTF.

This chain joins TRBV6-5 and TRBJ2-7; tentative D call: TRBD1 (5 bases). The germline V and J ends were trimmed by 0 bases and 2 bases, with 11 bases remaining between them. CDR3 length: 15 amino acids. Per the germline V gene, CDR1 is MNHEY and CDR2 is SVGAGI. The CDR3 region is CASSYSARDTYEQYF. The CDR3 nucleotides are TGTGCCAGCAGTTACTCGGCCAGGGATACCTACGAGCAGTACTTC.

The chain has TRBV6-2 or TRBV6-3 and TRBJ1-2; tentatively, D is TRBD1 (5 bases). The length of the CDR3 is 15 residues. Germline CDR1 reads MNHEY; CDR2 reads SVGEGT. Trimming shortened V by 6 bases and J by 1 base, and 15 bases separated the two germline ends. The CDR3 DNA follows: TGTGCCAGCAGCTATGCGGGACCCAATAACTATGGCTACACCTTC. It codes for CASSYAGPNNYGYTF.

V and J are TRBV12-3 or TRBV12-4 and TRBJ2-5, with 7 nucleotides matching TRBD2. Near its end, the DNA agrees better with TRBJ2-1, so the J call may be wrong. There are 16 residues in the CDR3. CDR3 region: CASSEEGGSFYNEQFF. As DNA, the CDR3 is TGTGCCAGCAGTGAGGAAGGCGGGAGCTTCTACAATGAGCAGTTCTTC.

This clonotype was counted between two and nine times. The V gene is TRBV6-2 or TRBV6-3, the J gene TRBJ2-5; possibly TRBD1 for D (5 bases). The assigned J gene may be wrong: the sequence end matches TRBJ2-7 better. The CDR3 consists of 15 residues. Germline loops: CDR1 MNHEY, CDR2 SVGEGT. CDR3: CASRSVDRVTLEQYF. The DNA of the CDR3 is TGTGCCAGCAGATCAGTCGACAGAGTGACTCTCGAGCAGTACTTC.

V gene TRBV7-2 combines with J gene TRBJ1-2, with TRBD1 identical over 8 bases. The junction had 15 bases not matched to a gene; V was cut back by 5 bases and J by 7 bases. Per the germline V gene, CDR1 is SGHTA and CDR2 is FQGNSA. There are 16 residues in the CDR3. In DNA, the CDR3 is TGTGCCAGCAGCGGCTTAGGCAGGGGGCAAGGTGTTGGCTACACCTTC. Residues: CASSGLGRGQGVGYTF.

This clonotype was detected only a few times. This chain joins TRBV5-5 and TRBJ2-3; the D is unclear. CDR3 length equals 16 residues. Trimming shortened V by 0 bases and J by 0 bases, and 11 bases separated the two germline ends. From germline, CDR1 is SGHKS and CDR2 YYEKEE (reference sequence). This CDR3 is CASSLAATRSTDTQYF. CDR3 coding DNA: TGTGCCAGCAGCTTGGCCGCGACCCGCAGCACAGATACGCAGTATTTT.

The chain couples TRBV5-1 to TRBJ2-5; either TRBD1 or TRBD2 may supply D (5 bases each). Germline CDR1 and CDR2: SGHRS and YFSETQ. V lost 3 bases to trimming and J lost 5 bases, with 14 bases between them. The CDR3 length is 14 residues. CDR3 region: CASSYSGTSETQYF. DNA for the CDR3: TGCGCCAGCAGCTATTCCGGGACCTCGGAGACCCAGTACTTC.

This clonotype has only a few counts. The chain links TRBV2 to TRBJ2-1, with D unresolved. CDR1 is SNHLY and CDR2 is FYNNEI in the germline V gene. The ends were cut back, 6 bases at V and 0 bases at J, with 6 bases in the middle. The CDR3 has 13 amino acids. Here the CDR3 reads CASSYNSYNEQFF. Written as DNA, the CDR3 is TGTGCCAGCAGCTACAACTCCTACAATGAGCAGTTCTTC.

The chain combines TRBV7-2 with TRBJ1-3, with D hard to call. Germline-derived CDR1 and CDR2 are SGHTA and FQGNSA. Trimming removed 3 bases at V and 2 bases at J, with 11 bases between. The CDR3 runs to 15 residues. The CDR3 coding sequence is TGTGCCAGCAGCTTTGCTGACATGGCTGGAAACACCATATATTTT. Its translation is CASSFADMAGNTIYF.

This clonotype has ten or more counts. CDR3 region: CASTPGPGGSPYNEQFF. The CDR3 DNA is TGTGCCAGCACTCCCGGTCCTGGCGGGAGTCCCTACAATGAGCAGTTCTTC. The chain links TRBV27 to TRBJ2-1; 7 bases line up with TRBD2. Losses at the gene ends were 7 bases for V and 2 bases for J; bases not matched to a gene: 14. The germline V gene has CDR1 MNHEY and CDR2 SMNVEV (reference sequence). This CDR3 is built from 17 residues.

The chain has TRBV4-3 and TRBJ1-6; no clear D gene. The CDR3 runs to 14 residues. V gave up 0 bases and J gave up 8 bases, with 8 bases separating them. Germline assignment: CDR1 LGHNA and CDR2 YSLEER. Written as DNA, the CDR3 is TGCGCCAGCAGCCAAGATCCGACACATTCACCCCTCCACTTT. Its protein is CASSQDPTHSPLHF.

The chain is built from TRBV6-2 or TRBV6-3 and TRBJ1-2, with TRBD1 identical over 7 bases. CDR1 and CDR2 from the germline V gene are MNHEY and SVGEGT. This CDR3 has 14 residues. Germline trimming cut 6 bases from V and 4 bases from J; bases unmatched to any gene: 8. As DNA, the CDR3 is TGTGCCAGCAGCCCCCTTCGGGACAGCTATGGCTACACCTTC. Residues: CASSPLRDSYGYTF.